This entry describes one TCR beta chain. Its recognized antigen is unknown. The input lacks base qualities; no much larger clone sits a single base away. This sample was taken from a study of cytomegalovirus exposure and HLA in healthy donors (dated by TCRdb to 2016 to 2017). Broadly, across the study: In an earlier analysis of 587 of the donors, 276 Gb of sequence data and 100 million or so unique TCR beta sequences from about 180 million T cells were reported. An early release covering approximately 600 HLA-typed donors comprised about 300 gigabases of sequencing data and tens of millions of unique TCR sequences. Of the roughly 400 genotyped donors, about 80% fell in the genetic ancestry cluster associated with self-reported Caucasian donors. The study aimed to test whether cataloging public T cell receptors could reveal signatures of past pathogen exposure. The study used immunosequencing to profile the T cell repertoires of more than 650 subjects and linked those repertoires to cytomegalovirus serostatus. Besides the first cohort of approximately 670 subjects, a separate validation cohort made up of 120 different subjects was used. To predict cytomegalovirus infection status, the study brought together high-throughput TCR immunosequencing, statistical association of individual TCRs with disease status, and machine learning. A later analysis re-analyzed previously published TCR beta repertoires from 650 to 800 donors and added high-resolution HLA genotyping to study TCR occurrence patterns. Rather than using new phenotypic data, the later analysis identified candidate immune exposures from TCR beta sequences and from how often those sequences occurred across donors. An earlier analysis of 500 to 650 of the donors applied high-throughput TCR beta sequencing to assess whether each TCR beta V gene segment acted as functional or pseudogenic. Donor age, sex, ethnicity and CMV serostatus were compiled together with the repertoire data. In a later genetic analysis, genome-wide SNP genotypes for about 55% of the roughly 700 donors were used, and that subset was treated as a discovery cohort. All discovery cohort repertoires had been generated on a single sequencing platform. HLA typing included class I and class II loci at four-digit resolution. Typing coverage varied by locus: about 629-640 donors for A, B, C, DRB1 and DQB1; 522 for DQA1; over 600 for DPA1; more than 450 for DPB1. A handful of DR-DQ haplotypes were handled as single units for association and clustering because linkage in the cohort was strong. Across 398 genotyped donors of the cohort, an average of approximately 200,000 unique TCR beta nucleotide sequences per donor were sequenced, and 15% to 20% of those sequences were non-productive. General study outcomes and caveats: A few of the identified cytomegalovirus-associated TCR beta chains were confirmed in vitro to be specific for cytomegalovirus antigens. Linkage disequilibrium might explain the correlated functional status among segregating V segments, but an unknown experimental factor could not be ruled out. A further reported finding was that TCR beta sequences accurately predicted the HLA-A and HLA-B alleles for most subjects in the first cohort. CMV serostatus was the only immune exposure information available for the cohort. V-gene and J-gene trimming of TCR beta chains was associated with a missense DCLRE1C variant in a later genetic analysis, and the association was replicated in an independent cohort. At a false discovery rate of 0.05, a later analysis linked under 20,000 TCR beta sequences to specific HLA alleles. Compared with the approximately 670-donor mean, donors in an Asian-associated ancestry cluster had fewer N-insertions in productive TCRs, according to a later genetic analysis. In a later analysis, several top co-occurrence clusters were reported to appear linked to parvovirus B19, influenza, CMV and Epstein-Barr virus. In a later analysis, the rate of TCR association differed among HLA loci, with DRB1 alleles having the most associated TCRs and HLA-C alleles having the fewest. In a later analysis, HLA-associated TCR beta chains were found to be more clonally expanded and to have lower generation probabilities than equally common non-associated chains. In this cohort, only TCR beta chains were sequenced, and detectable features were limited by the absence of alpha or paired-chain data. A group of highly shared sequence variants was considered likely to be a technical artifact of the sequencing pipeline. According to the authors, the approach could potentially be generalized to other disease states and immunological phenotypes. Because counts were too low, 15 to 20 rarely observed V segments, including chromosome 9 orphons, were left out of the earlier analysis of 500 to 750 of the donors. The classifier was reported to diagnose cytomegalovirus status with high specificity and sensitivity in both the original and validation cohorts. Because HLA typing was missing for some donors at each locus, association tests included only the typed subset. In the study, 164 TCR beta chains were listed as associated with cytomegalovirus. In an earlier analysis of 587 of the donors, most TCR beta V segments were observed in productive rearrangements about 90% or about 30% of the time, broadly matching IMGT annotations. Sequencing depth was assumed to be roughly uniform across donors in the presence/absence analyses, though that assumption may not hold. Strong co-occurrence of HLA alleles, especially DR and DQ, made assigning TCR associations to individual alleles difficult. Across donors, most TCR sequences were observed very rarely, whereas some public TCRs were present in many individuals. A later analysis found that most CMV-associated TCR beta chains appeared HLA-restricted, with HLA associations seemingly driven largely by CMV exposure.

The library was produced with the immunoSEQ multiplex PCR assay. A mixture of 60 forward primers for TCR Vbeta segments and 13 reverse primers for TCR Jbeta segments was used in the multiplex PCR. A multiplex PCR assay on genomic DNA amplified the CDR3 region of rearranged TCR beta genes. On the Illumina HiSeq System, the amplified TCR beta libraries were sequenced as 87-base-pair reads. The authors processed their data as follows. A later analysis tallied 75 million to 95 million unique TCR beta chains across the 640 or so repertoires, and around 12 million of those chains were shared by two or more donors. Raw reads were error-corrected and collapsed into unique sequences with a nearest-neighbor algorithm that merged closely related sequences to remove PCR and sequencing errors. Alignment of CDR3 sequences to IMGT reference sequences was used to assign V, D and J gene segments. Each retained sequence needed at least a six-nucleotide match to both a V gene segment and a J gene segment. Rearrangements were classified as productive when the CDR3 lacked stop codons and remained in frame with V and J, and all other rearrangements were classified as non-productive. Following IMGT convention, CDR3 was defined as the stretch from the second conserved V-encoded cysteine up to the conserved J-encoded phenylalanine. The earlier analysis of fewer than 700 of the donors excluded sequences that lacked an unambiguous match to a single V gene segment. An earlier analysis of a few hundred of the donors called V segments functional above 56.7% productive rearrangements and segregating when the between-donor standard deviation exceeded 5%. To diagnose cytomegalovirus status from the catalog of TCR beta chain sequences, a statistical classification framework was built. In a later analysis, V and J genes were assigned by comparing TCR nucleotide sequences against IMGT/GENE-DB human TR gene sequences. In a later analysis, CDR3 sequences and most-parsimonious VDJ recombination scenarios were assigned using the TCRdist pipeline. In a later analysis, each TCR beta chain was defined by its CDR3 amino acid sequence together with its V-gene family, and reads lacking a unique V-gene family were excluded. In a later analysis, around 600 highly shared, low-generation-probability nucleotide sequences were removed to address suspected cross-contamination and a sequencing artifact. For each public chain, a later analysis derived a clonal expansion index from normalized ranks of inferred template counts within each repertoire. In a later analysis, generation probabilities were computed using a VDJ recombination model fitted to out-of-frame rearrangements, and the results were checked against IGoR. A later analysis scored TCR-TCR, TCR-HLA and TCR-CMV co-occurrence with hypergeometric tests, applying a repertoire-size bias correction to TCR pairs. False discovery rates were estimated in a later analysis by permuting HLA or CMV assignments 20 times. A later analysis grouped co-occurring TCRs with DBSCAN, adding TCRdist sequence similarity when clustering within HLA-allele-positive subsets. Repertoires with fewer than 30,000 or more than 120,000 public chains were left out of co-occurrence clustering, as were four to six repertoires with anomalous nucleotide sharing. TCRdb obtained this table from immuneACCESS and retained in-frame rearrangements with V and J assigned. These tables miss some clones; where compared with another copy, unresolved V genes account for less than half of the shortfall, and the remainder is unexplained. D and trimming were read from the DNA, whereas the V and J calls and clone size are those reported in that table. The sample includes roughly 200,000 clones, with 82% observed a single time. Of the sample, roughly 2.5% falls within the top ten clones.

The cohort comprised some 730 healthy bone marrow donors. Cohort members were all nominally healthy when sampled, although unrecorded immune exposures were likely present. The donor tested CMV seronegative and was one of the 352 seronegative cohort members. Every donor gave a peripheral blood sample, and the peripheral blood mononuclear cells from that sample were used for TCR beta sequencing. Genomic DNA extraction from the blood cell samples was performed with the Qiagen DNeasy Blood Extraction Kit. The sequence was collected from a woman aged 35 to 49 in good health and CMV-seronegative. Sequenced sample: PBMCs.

The CDR3 sequence is CASTTGFTRGYTF. The DNA is TGTGCCAGCACTACAGGATTTACGAGAGGCTACACCTTC. The chain links TRBV2 with TRBJ1-2; the D gene is possibly TRBD1, with 5 bases matching. CDR3 length: 13 amino acids, cysteine to phenylalanine. Of all the DNA, just the CDR3 is kept, 39 bases in frame from base 1. V is shortened by 7 bases, J by 8 bases, and the region joining them spans 17 bases. As encoded in the germline V gene, CDR1 is SNHLY while CDR2 is FYNNEI.